This T cell receptor (beta chain) was recovered during a study of T cells in Graves' hyperthyroidism and ophthalmopathy (dated by TCRdb to between 2018 and 2020). Turning to the overall study: Peripheral blood samples were taken at the time of initial diagnosis, prior to any treatment. The paper describes TCR Vbeta CDR3 sequencing of 135 peripheral blood samples, made up of 43 ophthalmopathy patients, 70 to 75 hyperthyroidism patients and approximately 17 progressor patients. To identify distinguishing TCR V-J signatures, a discovery cohort of roughly 100 patients was used, comprising 43 with Graves' ophthalmopathy and roughly 60 with stable Graves' hyperthyroidism. The 90 or so discovery patients were randomly split 7:3 into training and test sets. Prospective prediction of ophthalmopathy was tested in an independent validation cohort consisting of some 20 hyperthyroidism patients and 17 patients who later progressed to ophthalmopathy. In addition, the study compared T-cell repertoires in thyroid tissue and in blood from several Graves' hyperthyroidism patients. Following sampling, methimazole starting at 30 mg daily was given to hyperthyroidism patients, and high-dose intravenous methylprednisolone was given to ophthalmopathy patients. The paper as a whole reports these results and caveats: A model built on a 13 V-J signature distinguished ophthalmopathy from stable hyperthyroidism, reaching about 88% sensitivity and 81.08% specificity in cross-validation and 80%/75% in testing. Sample size was not statistically predetermined, and investigators were not blinded to group allocation. In validation, the model predicted progression to ophthalmopathy a median of about 5.9 months before onset, with roughly 68% sensitivity and roughly 79% specificity. Most expanded thyroid clonotypes (frequency above 0.001) were also detected in blood, suggesting blood repertoires may reflect thyroid immune responses.

Graves' hyperthyroidism was defined as stable when no progression to ophthalmopathy occurred over 18 months of follow-up. Hyperthyroidism patients were newly diagnosed, had a disease duration of under 2 months, and were aged 18 to 65 years. The study excluded patients with uncontrolled infections, other autoimmune diseases, pregnancy or lactation. Clinical symptoms, serum thyroxine and TRAb, thyroid ultrasound, and orbital computed tomography formed the basis for the diagnoses. Ficoll-Paque density gradient centrifugation was used to isolate PBMCs from approximately 10 ml of fresh peripheral blood. Trizol reagent was used to extract total RNA, and RNA quality was then checked on an Agilent 2100 Bioanalyzer. The germline V gene (reference sequence) provides CDR1 MNHEY and CDR2 SMNVEV. V was cut back by 7 bases and J by 1 base, leaving a gap of 17 bases between them. From cysteine to phenylalanine, the CDR3 is 16 amino acids long. The entry retains the CDR3 DNA only, 48 bases that are in frame from base 1.

The TCR beta CDR3 regions were amplified from RNA transcripts. A first-round RT-PCR of the TCR CDR3 used the HTBI primer set with the Qiagen OneStep RT-PCR kit. The libraries were constructed in a second round of multiplex PCR and then size-selected and purified. The libraries were sequenced on an Illumina HiSeq2000 using paired-end 100 bp reads. As for the authors' bioinformatics: SOAPnuke was used to process the raw data, throwing out any read that contained adapters or uncalled bases, had a mean Phred below 15, or lacked an exact constant-primer or identifier match. High-quality paired reads were merged with COPE v1.2.5, and unique nucleotide sequences were defined as clonotypes. MiTCR v1.1 was used to align the clonotypes against IMGT TRBV, TRBD and TRBJ reference segments. The analysis was restricted to V-J combinations with a frequency above 0.0001, which together covered about 99% of the repertoires. A TCS score was defined as the ratio between F50 (clonal expansion) and ExV (chaos), using BLOSUM62-based TCRdist between CDR3 peptides within each V-J. Welch's t-statistics and random forest reduced several hundred V-J features to about 13, which were used in a naive Bayes classifier (R e1071). TCRdb reworked the public reads: Q25 trimming with fastp, MiXCR clone assembly, productive beta chains retained. For every CDR3 protein sequence, its rows merge into one entry that carries the most common genes and DNA. TCRdb, not the original authors, processed these V and J calls. This sample lists 380,000 or so distinct CDR3 sequences; approximately 15% were detected once. The ten largest clones represent 20% to 25% of the sample.

This clonotype was found once. What this receptor recognizes is not known. The sample holds no much larger clone one base away, and base qualities are not on file. Evidence from one read is weak. The chain employs TRBV27 and TRBJ2-4, with a weak D call of TRBD2 (5 bases match). The receptor comes from a woman aged 30 to 39 with Graves' hyperthyroidism. Sequenced material: blood. The DNA is TGTGCCAGCACCCCACTGGGAGAGCGGGCCAAAAACATTCAGTACTTC. The resulting protein is CASTPLGERAKNIQYF.